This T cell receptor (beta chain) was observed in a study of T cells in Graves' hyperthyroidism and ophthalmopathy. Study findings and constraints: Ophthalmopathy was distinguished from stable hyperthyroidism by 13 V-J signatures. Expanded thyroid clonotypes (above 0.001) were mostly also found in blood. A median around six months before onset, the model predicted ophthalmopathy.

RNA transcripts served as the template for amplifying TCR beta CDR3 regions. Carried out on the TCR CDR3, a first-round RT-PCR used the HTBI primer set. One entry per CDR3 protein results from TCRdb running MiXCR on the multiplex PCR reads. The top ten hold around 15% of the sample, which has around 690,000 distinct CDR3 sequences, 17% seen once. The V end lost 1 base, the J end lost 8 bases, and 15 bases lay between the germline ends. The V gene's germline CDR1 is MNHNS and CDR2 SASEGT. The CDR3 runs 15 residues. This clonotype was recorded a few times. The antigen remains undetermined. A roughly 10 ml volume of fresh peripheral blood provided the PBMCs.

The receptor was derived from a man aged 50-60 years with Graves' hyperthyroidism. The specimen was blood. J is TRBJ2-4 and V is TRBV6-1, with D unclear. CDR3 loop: CASSEGGAFPYIQYF. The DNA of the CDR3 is TGTGCCAGCAGTGAAGGCGGAGCCTTCCCTTACATTCAGTACTTC.